This T cell receptor beta chain was profiled in a study of cytomegalovirus exposure and HLA in healthy donors (dated by TCRdb to between 2016 and 2019). Broadly, across the study: An earlier analysis of around 600 of the donors reported 250 to 300 Gb of sequence data and around 110 million unique TCR beta sequences from some 180 million T cells. Roughly 300 gigabases of sequencing data and 70 million to 95 million unique TCR sequences made up an early release that covered fewer than 650 HLA-typed donors. Of the approximately 400 genotyped donors, 81% fell in the genetic ancestry cluster associated with self-reported Caucasian donors. The study aimed to test whether signatures of past pathogen exposure could be identified by cataloging public T cell receptors. The study profiled the T cell repertoires of 666 subjects by immunosequencing and related them to cytomegalovirus serostatus. In addition to the first cohort of around 670 subjects, a separate validation cohort of under 150 different subjects was used. To predict cytomegalovirus infection status, the study brought together high-throughput TCR immunosequencing, statistical association of individual TCRs with disease status, and machine learning. In a later analysis, previously published TCR beta repertoires from several hundred donors were re-analyzed and high-resolution HLA genotyping was added so that TCR occurrence patterns could be studied. Rather than using new phenotypic data, the later analysis identified candidate immune exposures from TCR beta sequences and from how often those sequences occurred across donors. An earlier analysis of fewer than 750 of the donors used high-throughput TCR beta sequencing to judge whether each TCR beta V gene segment behaved as functional or pseudogenic. Donor age, sex, ethnicity and CMV serostatus were compiled together with the repertoire data. A later genetic analysis took genome-wide SNP genotypes for about 55% of the 666 donors and used that subset as a discovery cohort. All discovery cohort repertoires had been generated on a single sequencing platform. Both class I and class II loci were covered by HLA typing, at four-digit resolution. Typing coverage differed by locus: A, B, C, DRB1 and DQB1 were typed in about 629-630 donors, DQA1 in about 550, DPA1 in around 610, and DPB1 in just under 490. A handful of DR-DQ haplotypes were handled as single units for association and clustering because linkage in the cohort was strong. On average, around 240,000 unique TCR beta nucleotide sequences were sequenced per donor among 398 genotyped donors of the cohort, with 15% to 20% of those sequences being non-productive.

The library was obtained by the immunoSEQ multiplex PCR assay. The multiplex PCR relied on a mix of 60 forward primers for TCR Vbeta segments and 13 reverse primers for TCR Jbeta segments. A multiplex PCR assay on genomic DNA amplified the CDR3 region of rearranged TCR beta genes. Amplified TCR beta libraries were sequenced as 87-base-pair reads on the Illumina HiSeq System. Concerning the study's data processing: Across the 500 to 850 repertoires, a later analysis counted 80 million or so unique TCR beta chains, 9.5 million to 12 million of which were shared by at least two donors. To remove PCR and sequencing errors, raw reads were error-corrected and collapsed into unique sequences using a nearest-neighbor algorithm that merged closely related sequences. CDR3 sequences were aligned to IMGT reference sequences to assign V, D and J gene segments. For a sequence to be retained, at least a six-nucleotide match to both a V gene segment and a J gene segment was required. A rearrangement counted as productive if the CDR3 had no stop codons and remained in frame with V and J, and every other rearrangement counted as non-productive. Following IMGT convention, CDR3 was defined as the stretch from the second conserved V-encoded cysteine to the conserved J-encoded phenylalanine. In an earlier analysis of roughly 580 of the donors, sequences lacking an unambiguous match to a single V gene segment were excluded. An earlier analysis of almost 600 of the donors classified V segments as functional when productive rearrangements were above 56.7% and as segregating when the standard deviation between donors was above 5%. To diagnose cytomegalovirus status from the catalog of TCR beta chain sequences, a statistical classification framework was built. In a later analysis, V and J genes were assigned by comparing TCR nucleotide sequences against IMGT/GENE-DB human TR gene sequences. A later analysis assigned CDR3 sequences and most-parsimonious VDJ recombination scenarios with the TCRdist pipeline. In a later analysis, each TCR beta chain was defined by its CDR3 amino acid sequence together with its V-gene family, and reads without a unique V-gene family were excluded. In a later analysis, a few hundred highly shared, low-generation-probability nucleotide sequences were removed to address suspected cross-contamination and a sequencing artifact. In a later analysis, a clonal expansion index for each public chain was calculated from normalized within-repertoire ranks of inferred template counts. In a later analysis, generation probabilities were computed with a VDJ recombination model fitted to out-of-frame rearrangements, and the resulting probabilities were checked against IGoR. In a later analysis, hypergeometric tests were used to score TCR-TCR, TCR-HLA and TCR-CMV co-occurrence, with a repertoire-size bias correction applied to TCR pairs. To estimate false discovery rates, a later analysis permuted the HLA or CMV assignments 20 times. In a later analysis, co-occurring TCRs were grouped using DBSCAN, and TCRdist sequence similarity was added for clustering within HLA-allele-positive subsets. Repertoires with fewer than 30,000 or more than 120,000 public chains were left out of co-occurrence clustering, as were about 5 repertoires with anomalous nucleotide sharing. This is the immuneACCESS table as TCRdb keeps it, with only in-frame sequences that have V and J called. A part of the clones is gone; compared with another copy, unresolved V genes explain less than half, and the rest is unexplained. V and J calls and clone size are copied from that table; D and trimming were computed from the DNA. This specimen's table enumerates 96,000 or so clones. About 3.4% of the sample is in the top ten clones.

Counted from cysteine to phenylalanine, this CDR3 has 12 amino acids. The CDR3 DNA has 36 bases and is translated from base 1. As encoded in the germline V gene (reference sequence), CDR1 is GTSNPN while CDR2 is SVGIG. Between the V and J ends, shortened by 5 bases and 4 bases respectively, the junction contains 10 bases. Broader findings and caveats from the paper: In a later analysis, HLA-associated TCR beta chains were found to be more clonally expanded and to have lower generation probabilities than equally common non-associated chains. Linkage disequilibrium might explain the correlated functional status among segregating V segments, but an unknown experimental factor could not be ruled out. CMV serostatus was the only immune exposure information available for the cohort. A further reported finding was that TCR beta sequences accurately predicted the HLA-A and HLA-B alleles for most subjects in the first cohort. Because some donors lacked HLA typing at each locus, the association tests relied only on the typed subset. V-gene and J-gene trimming of TCR beta chains was associated with a missense DCLRE1C variant in a later genetic analysis, and the association was replicated in an independent cohort. This cohort had only TCR beta chains sequenced, and the lack of alpha or paired-chain data limited which features could be detected. In both the original and validation cohorts, the classifier was reported to diagnose cytomegalovirus status with high specificity and sensitivity. The study gave a list of under 200 TCR beta chains associated with cytomegalovirus. Specific HLA alleles were associated with roughly 16,000 TCR beta sequences at a false discovery rate of 0.05 in a later analysis. Sequencing depth was assumed to be roughly uniform across donors in the presence/absence analyses, though that assumption may not hold. A few of the identified cytomegalovirus-associated TCR beta chains were confirmed in vitro to be specific for cytomegalovirus antigens. A later analysis reported that several top co-occurrence clusters appeared linked to parvovirus B19, influenza, CMV and Epstein-Barr virus. Compared with the roughly 670-donor mean, donors in an Asian-associated ancestry cluster had fewer N-insertions in productive TCRs, according to a later genetic analysis. The authors suggested that the approach could potentially be generalized to other disease states and immunological phenotypes. The sequencing pipeline was judged likely to have produced a cluster of highly shared sequence variants as a technical artifact. Because counts were too low, more than 15 rarely observed V segments, including chromosome 9 orphons, were left out of the earlier analysis of approximately 500 of the donors. In a later analysis, most CMV-associated TCR beta chains were found to appear HLA-restricted, with HLA associations seemingly driven largely by CMV exposure. Broadly in line with IMGT annotations, most TCR beta V segments showed up in productive rearrangements about 87% or about 30% of the time in an earlier analysis of around 550 of the donors. Some IMGT-functional V segments, including TRBV6-2 and TRBV6-3, could not be told apart with the 87-base-pair reads, so those segments were excluded. In a later analysis, TCR association rates were found to vary across HLA loci, with the most associated TCRs seen for DRB1 alleles and the fewest for HLA-C alleles. Across donors, most TCR sequences were observed very rarely, whereas some public TCRs were present in many individuals. When HLA alleles, especially DR and DQ, strongly co-occurred, attributing TCR associations to individual alleles was difficult.

In total, over 600 healthy bone marrow donors made up the cohort. All cohort members were sampled while nominally healthy, although unrecorded immune exposures were likely present. The donor tested CMV seronegative, placing the donor among the 350 or so seronegative members of the cohort. Every donor gave a peripheral blood sample, and the peripheral blood mononuclear cells from that sample were used for TCR beta sequencing. The Qiagen DNeasy Blood Extraction Kit was used to extract genomic DNA from the blood cell samples. To note about this clone: Which antigen it targets is not known.

The origin of this receptor is a woman aged 25-40 years in good health and CMV-seronegative. The receptor chain draws on TRBV30 and TRBJ2-3; the best D guess is TRBD1, with 5 bases matching. The sequenced material came from PBMCs. The nucleotide sequence is given as TGTGCCTGGGCTGGGGCCCCAGATACGCAGTATTTT. Its product reads: CAWAGAPDTQYF.